These T cell receptor beta chains were read from a single sample in a study of blood T cell repertoires in COVID-19. Method: immunoSEQ multiplex PCR; TCRdb's copy keeps in-frame clones and lacks some. The table records roughly 250,000 clones, about 80% of them present only once. Sequenced material: peripheral blood. The receptors derive from a person aged 65 to 85 with COVID-19, enrolled during active disease. Both conserved end residues are part of each CDR3. D genes are given only for firm matches. Clone size is given for some rows only: seen once, a few or many times, or a class if the clone is expanded.

>TRBV7-2|TRBJ2-3|TRBD2|NA
TGTGCCAGCAGCTACTGGGCTAGCGGGTCTAGCACAGATACGCAGTATTTT
CASSYWASGSSTDTQYF
>TRBV7-2|TRBJ2-5|NA|NA
TGTGCCAGCAGCTTAAATGGGCACCAAGAGACCCAGTACTTC
CASSLNGHQETQYF
>TRBV29-1|TRBJ2-1|TRBD2|NA
TGCAGCGTTGCCAGCGGGAGCTACAATGAGCAGTTCTTC
CSVASGSYNEQFF
>TRBV27|TRBJ1-5|NA|NA
TGTGCCAGCAGCGTCTCCGGGCGGGTGAATCAGCCCCAGCATTTT
CASSVSGRVNQPQHF
>TRBV12-3/TRBV12-4|TRBJ2-2|NA|NA
TGTGCCAGCAGTTTAAAGAGAACCGGGGAGCTGTTTTTT
CASSLKRTGELFF
>TRBV10-3|TRBJ2-1|TRBD1|NA
TGTGCCATCAGGCAGGGGGCAGACAATGAGCAGTTCTTC
CAIRQGADNEQFF
>TRBV6-5|TRBJ1-1|TRBD1|NA
TGTGCCAGCAGTTACTCTAGGGGGCGCGCCACTGAAGCTTTCTTT
CASSYSRGRATEAFF
>TRBV7-9|TRBJ2-7|NA|NA
TGTGCCAGCAGCGGACAGTGGATCTCCTACGAGCAGTACTTC
CASSGQWISYEQYF
>TRBV11-2|TRBJ2-7|NA|many
TGTGCCAGCAGCTTAGTGGGTCTGCGGGGTCGGTACGAGCAGTACTTC
CASSLVGLRGRYEQYF
>TRBV29-1|TRBJ2-3|TRBD1|NA
TGCAGCGTTACACAGGGGGGCACAGATACGCAGTATTTT
CSVTQGGTDTQYF
>TRBV15|TRBJ2-3|NA|NA
TGTGCCACCAGCAGACCCCCCGGGGGAGAACCAGATACGCAGTATTTT
CATSRPPGGEPDTQYF
>TRBV19|TRBJ2-2|NA|NA
TGTGCCAGTAGTATAGGAGGTATCGGGGAGCTGTTTTTT
CASSIGGIGELFF
>TRBV4-3|TRBJ2-7|NA|once
TGCGCCAGCAGCCAAGATCCGGTTTCCTACGAGCAGTACTTC
CASSQDPVSYEQYF
>TRBV5-1|TRBJ1-4|TRBD1|NA
TGCGCCAGCAGCTTGGCCCCGGCAGGGGGCGGGGAAAAACTGTTTTTT
CASSLAPAGGGEKLFF
>TRBV19|TRBJ1-6|NA|NA
TGTGCCAGTAGTATAACGGGACAAGATTCACCCCTCCACTTT
CASSITGQDSPLHF
>TRBV7-9|TRBJ2-1|TRBD1|once
TGTGCCAGCAGCTTAAGACAGGGTTCCTACAATGAGCAGTTCTTC
CASSLRQGSYNEQFF
>TRBV7-2|TRBJ2-3|NA|NA
TGTGCCAGCAGCCCCGGGTCAATCCAAGATACGCAGTATTTT
CASSPGSIQDTQYF
>TRBV6-5|TRBJ2-7|NA|NA
TGTGCCAGCAGCCCCGACATATTCCCCTACGAGCAGTACTTC
CASSPDIFPYEQYF
>TRBV4-1|TRBJ2-1|NA|NA
TGCGCCAGCAGCCAAGATCAGTGGGGGGACAATGAGCAGTTCTTC
CASSQDQWGDNEQFF
>TRBV28|TRBJ1-5|NA|NA
TGTGCCAGCAGTTTATCTCACAGATATAGCAATCAGCCCCAGCATTTT
CASSLSHRYSNQPQHF
>TRBV19|TRBJ1-3|NA|NA
TGTGCCAGTAGTATACAGGGACACATCTCTGGAAACACCATATATTTT
CASSIQGHISGNTIYF
>TRBV5-1|TRBJ2-6|NA|NA
TGCGCCAGCAGCTTGGGGGCGCGGGCCAACGTCCTGACTTTC
CASSLGARANVLTF
>TRBV2|TRBJ2-7|TRBD1|once
TGTGCCAGCACCCGGAGGACAGGGATTTACGAGCAGTACTTC
CASTRRTGIYEQYF
>TRBV6-5|TRBJ2-7|NA|NA
TGTGCCAGCTTCTGGAGGGTTTCAGGAGCCTACGAGCAGTACTTC
CASFWRVSGAYEQYF
>TRBV27|TRBJ1-5|TRBD1|NA
TGTGCCAGCAGTTCCTGGACAGGGGGAAGCAATCAGCCCCAGCATTTT
CASSSWTGGSNQPQHF
>TRBV6-5|TRBJ2-1|TRBD1|NA
TGTGCCAGCAGTTACCTTCGACAGGGGAATGAGCAGTTCTTC
CASSYLRQGNEQFF
>TRBV18|TRBJ2-2|NA|NA
TGTGCCAGCTCACCACGTCCAGGGACGAACACCGGGGAGCTGTTTTTT
CASSPRPGTNTGELFF
>TRBV15|TRBJ2-7|TRBD1|NA
TGTGCCACCAGCAGGACGGGACAGGCAATTTACGAGCAGTACTTC
CATSRTGQAIYEQYF
>TRBV29-1|TRBJ1-3|NA|NA
TGCAGCGTTGAAGAGGTGGGCAGGGCGAGAAACACCATATATTTT
CSVEEVGRARNTIYF
>TRBV19|TRBJ1-5|NA|NA
TGTGCCAGTAGGGGGTTCAGGGTTAGCAATCAGCCCCAGCATTTT
CASRGFRVSNQPQHF
>TRBV27|TRBJ2-1|NA|NA
TGTGCCATCCGAAAAGGGGGTACGGAAGCCAGAAAGCAGTTCTTC
CAIRKGGTEARKQFF
>TRBV5-4|TRBJ2-5|TRBD1|NA
TGTGCCAGCAGCTCTACAGGACAGGTCGGGACCCAGTACTTC
CASSSTGQVGTQYF
>TRBV5-1|TRBJ1-6|TRBD1|NA
TGCGCCAGCAGCTTGGAAGGGACAGGGGCTGCCTCACCCCTCCACTTT
CASSLEGTGAASPLHF
>TRBV18|TRBJ2-3|NA|NA
TGTGCCAGCTCAACAAAAGATACGCAGTATTTT
CASSTKDTQYF
>TRBV18|TRBJ1-3|NA|NA
TGTGCCAGCTCACCACTTGGGAGGGGTAGAGGCTCTGGAAACACCATATATTTT
CASSPLGRGRGSGNTIYF
>TRBV5-6|TRBJ2-7|NA|NA
TGTGCCAGCAGCTCCAGACTGGGCTCCTACGAGCAGTACTTC
CASSSRLGSYEQYF
>TRBV3-1/TRBV3-2|TRBJ1-1|NA|NA
TGTGCCAGCAGCCAAAGTGACAGGAACCAGAACACTGAAGCTTTCTTT
CASSQSDRNQNTEAFF